This entry lists 31 T cell receptor beta chains sequenced from one sample in a study of cytomegalovirus exposure and HLA in healthy donors. PCR involved 60 Vbeta and 13 Jbeta primers. Profiling relied on immunoSEQ multiplex PCR, and the TCRdb table lists in-frame clones only, not all of them. The sample carries some 120,000 clones, about 79% recorded once. Input material: PBMCs. Source of these receptors: a man aged 25 to 45 in good health and CMV-seropositive.

A few counts support this clone. The chain joins TRBV5-8 to TRBJ1-2; perhaps TRBD1 as D (5 bases). Deletions cut 1 base from V and 4 bases from J, with 11 bases between. The germline gives CDR1 SGHTS, CDR2 YDEGEE. The CDR3 is 14 residues long. The CDR3 sequence is CASSLLDTSYGYTF. The CDR3, as DNA: TGTGCCAGCAGCTTGTTGGACACCTCCTATGGCTACACCTTC.

The chain carries TRBV21-1 and TRBJ2-2; the tabulated D call, TRBD2, remains unverified against the DNA. TRBV21-1 counts as a pseudogene. This CDR3 has 15 amino acids. The CDR3 spells CASRLGTRNTGELFF. DNA for the CDR3: TGTGCCAGCAGACTGGGGACTAGAAACACCGGGGAGCTGTTTTTT.

The rearrangement joins TRBV10-3 to TRBJ2-3; 8 nucleotides agree with TRBD2. V shed 6 bases and J 1 base; nucleotides not matched to a gene: 9. This CDR3 spans 16 amino acids. The germline gives CDR1 ENHRY, CDR2 SYGVKD. The CDR3 sequence is CAIRLTGTRGTDTQYF. In DNA form, the CDR3 reads TGTGCCATCAGATTAACCGGGACTAGGGGCACAGATACGCAGTATTTT.

This clone occurred a few times. The V gene is TRBV6-5, the J gene TRBJ1-3; D is perhaps TRBD1 (5 bases). The germline gives CDR1 MNHEY, CDR2 SVGAGI. CDR3 length: 14 residues. The V end lost 7 bases, the J end lost 0 bases, and 10 bases lay between the germline ends. CDR3 in amino acids: CASTGGGSGNTIYF. CDR3 DNA: TGTGCCAGCACTGGCGGGGGCTCTGGAAACACCATATATTTT.

The chain links TRBV5-1 to TRBJ1-6; D uncertain. Germline V gene data show CDR1 as SGHRS and CDR2 as YFSETQ. V lost 0 bases to trimming and J lost 4 bases, with 5 bases between them. CDR3 length: 14 residues. The CDR3 spells CASSLGGYNSPLHF. CDR3 nucleotide sequence: TGCGCCAGCAGCTTGGGCGGGTATAATTCACCCCTCCACTTT.

The chain is built from TRBV5-6 and TRBJ2-5, with D unresolved. Germline V CDR1 and CDR2: SGHDT, YYEEEE. The CDR3 loop spans 14 amino acids. Trimming took off 0 bases at V and 3 bases at J, with 9 bases between the two ends. CDR3 nucleotide sequence: TGTGCCAGCAGCTTGGTACAGAGAAAAGAGACCCAGTACTTC. Its translation is CASSLVQRKETQYF.

This clone was recorded once. The genes are TRBV27 and TRBJ2-1, with 10 positions matching TRBD1. The CDR3 loop spans 14 amino acids. Germline V lookup: CDR1 MNHEY, CDR2 SMNVEV (reference sequence). V lost 3 bases to trimming and J lost 8 bases; unmatched junction nucleotides: 4. The CDR3 sequence is CASSFLGQGDEQFF. The CDR3 DNA reads TGTGCCAGCAGTTTCTTAGGACAGGGGGATGAGCAGTTCTTC.

V usage is TRBV2 and J usage is TRBJ1-2; tentatively, D is TRBD1 (6 bases). The CDR3 has 15 residues. The germline gives CDR1 SNHLY, CDR2 FYNNEI. V was shortened by 3 bases and J by 2 bases, with 13 bases between the two germline ends. CDR3 loop: CASSDRGRGNYGYTF. The CDR3 region has the DNA TGTGCCAGCAGTGACAGGGGTCGCGGGAACTATGGCTACACCTTC.

This CDR3 reads CASSKGKGMNTEAFF. The CDR3 coding sequence is TGTGCCAGCAGCAAGGGGAAGGGTATGAACACTGAAGCTTTCTTT. The gene calls are TRBV16 and TRBJ1-1; TRBD1 is a possible D gene (5 bases). The CDR3 runs 15 residues. Germline V gene data show CDR1 as KGHSY and CDR2 as FQNENV. The V end lost 5 bases, the J end lost 0 bases, and 13 bases lay between the germline ends. The full variable domain, in which reference TRBV16 and TRBJ1-1 provide the parts outside the CDR3, is GEEVAQTPKHLVRGEGQKAKLYCAPIKGHSYVFWYQQVLKNEFKFLISFQNENVFDETGMPKERFSAKCLPNSPCSLEIQATKLEDSAVYFCASSKGKGMNTEAFFGQGTRLTVV.

This clone was detected a few times. V gene TRBV6-6 combines with J gene TRBJ2-7; 9 nucleotides agree with TRBD1. CDR3 size: 16 residues. V gave up 2 bases and J gave up 5 bases; unmatched junction bases: 10. Germline assignment: CDR1 MNHNY and CDR2 SVGAGI (reference sequence). The CDR3 here is CASSYPAGQGMDEQYF. The CDR3 nucleotides are TGTGCCAGCAGTTACCCGGCGGGACAGGGTATGGACGAGCAGTACTTC.

The chain links TRBV9 to TRBJ2-7, with 9 bases matching TRBD2. CDR1 and CDR2 (germline): SGDLS, YYNGEE. This CDR3 is 16 amino acids long. J lost 6 bases, V lost 2 bases, and 12 bases had no gene match. DNA for the CDR3: TGTGCCAGCAGCGTGGGTAGCGGGGGACTCGGGGGCGAGCAGTACTTC. Protein sequence: CASSVGSGGLGGEQYF.

This clone was seen more than once but under ten times. The J gene is TRBJ1-6, the V gene TRBV7-9; 7 bases fit TRBD1. Germline trimming cut 1 base from V and 7 bases from J; bases unmatched to any gene: 10. The CDR3 is made up of 17 amino acids. Germline V lookup: CDR1 SEHNR, CDR2 FQNEAQ (reference sequence). In nucleotides, the CDR3 is TGTGCCAGCAGCTTAGATCGGGGACAGCAACTAAATTCACCCCTCCACTTT. This codes for CASSLDRGQQLNSPLHF.

V and J are TRBV2 and TRBJ1-2, with D possibly matching TRBD1 (6 bases). Trimming removed 8 bases from V and 0 bases from J, with 13 bases in between. This CDR3 is built from 14 residues. CDR1 and CDR2 from the germline V gene are SNHLY and FYNNEI. In nucleotides, the CDR3 is TGTGCCAGCCATGATGACAGGACTAACTATGGCTACACCTTC. This codes for CASHDDRTNYGYTF.

This chain uses TRBV6-1 with TRBJ1-4; no clear D gene. Germline CDR1 and CDR2: MNHNS and SASEGT. V was pared by 1 base and J by 6 bases, with 12 bases between. CDR3 length equals 15 residues. CDR3 sequence (DNA): TGTGCCAGCAGTGAAGTAAGAGGGCTTGATGAAAAACTGTTTTTT. Translation: CASSEVRGLDEKLFF.

The chain joins TRBV19 to TRBJ1-5; 7 bases match TRBD1. The CDR3 runs to 18 residues. Losses at the gene ends were 6 bases for V and 2 bases for J; bases not matched to a gene: 16. Germline CDR1 and CDR2: LNHDA and SQIVND (reference sequence). DNA for the CDR3: TGTGCCAGTAGCCGAGACCCCCGACAGGGAGAGGGCAATCAGCCCCAGCATTTT. Protein sequence: CASSRDPRQGEGNQPQHF.

The V and J genes are TRBV30 and TRBJ1-6, with 8 bases fitting TRBD1. The ends lost 4 bases at V and 6 bases at J; junction bases unmatched: 11. The CDR3 has 16 amino acids. CDR1 and CDR2 (germline): GTSNPN, SVGIG (reference sequence). CDR3 in DNA: TGTGCCTGGACCCGCCCGGACAGGGAAGTTAATTCACCCCTCCACTTT. Encoded protein: CAWTRPDREVNSPLHF.

CDR3 in amino acids: CASSLPVLAGITDTQYF. As DNA, the CDR3 is TGTGCCAGCAGCCTACCGGTCTTAGCGGGAATCACAGATACGCAGTATTTT. The chain has TRBV16 and TRBJ2-3, with 8 positions matching TRBD2. J gave up 2 bases and V 4 bases, and 11 bases lay outside the gene matches. Per the germline V gene, CDR1 is KGHSY and CDR2 is FQNENV. The CDR3 covers 17 residues.

The chain carries TRBV4-1 and TRBJ2-1; TRBD2 matches at 12 bases. This CDR3 has 15 amino acids. Looked up from germline, CDR1 is MGHRA and CDR2 is YSYEKL. Germline trimming cut 6 bases from V and 5 bases from J; bases unmatched to any gene: 5. CDR3: CASRPGLAGNNEQFF. The CDR3 DNA reads TGCGCCAGCAGGCCCGGACTAGCGGGGAACAATGAGCAGTTCTTC.

This clone was observed a handful of times. This sequence joins TRBV7-9 and TRBJ1-4; 9 nucleotides align to TRBD1. The CDR3 is made up of 14 amino acids. Germline CDR1 and CDR2: SEHNR and FQNEAQ (reference sequence). With V trimmed by 8 bases and J by 8 bases, 9 bases remained unmatched. As DNA, the CDR3 is TGTGCCAGCGAGGGGACAGGGTCGGGGGAAAAACTGTTTTTT. It encodes CASEGTGSGEKLFF.

The J gene is TRBJ1-5, the V gene TRBV6-5; possible D gene TRBD1, 6 bases. CDR1 and CDR2 (germline): MNHEY, SVGAGI. V lost 6 bases and J lost 8, with 14 bases in between. The CDR3 runs to 13 residues. The CDR3 protein is CASRSSSGEPQHF. CDR3 DNA: TGTGCCAGCAGGAGCTCCTCAGGGGAGCCCCAGCATTTT.

The chain joins TRBV7-8 to TRBJ2-3; 8 bases match TRBD2. Losses at the gene ends were 5 bases for V and 2 bases for J; bases not matched to a gene: 18. The CDR3 sequence is 19 residues long. Germline V lookup: CDR1 SGHVS, CDR2 FQNEAQ. CDR3 loop: CASSPGVIAGPKYTDTQYF. The CDR3 nucleotides read TGTGCCAGCAGCCCAGGAGTGATAGCGGGGCCAAAATACACAGATACGCAGTATTTT.

Only a few counts were recorded for this clone. The V gene is TRBV4-3, the J gene TRBJ1-2; D ambiguous. Trimming cost V 1 base and J 4 bases, with 7 bases left between them. The CDR3 spans 13 residues. Germline assignment: CDR1 LGHNA and CDR2 YSLEER. CDR3 in amino acids: CASSQGAGYGYTF. The DNA of the CDR3 is TGCGCCAGCAGCCAAGGGGCAGGCTATGGCTACACCTTC.

The J gene is TRBJ2-7, the V gene TRBV18, with 9 bases identical to TRBD1. Germline V gene sequence: CDR1 KGHSH, CDR2 LQKENI. The CDR3 is made up of 16 amino acids. With V trimmed by 1 base and J by 1 base, 5 bases remained unmatched. CDR3 DNA sequence: TGTGCCAGCTCACCACTTACAGGGGGCGCGTCCTACGAGCAGTACTTC. Protein product: CASSPLTGGASYEQYF.

This clone was detected only once. The chain is built from TRBV4-2 and TRBJ2-5, with 13 bases matching TRBD2. V lost 4 bases to trimming and J lost 3 bases; unmatched junction nucleotides: 5. Germline CDR1 LGHNA, CDR2 YNFKEQ. The CDR3 is 16 amino acids. CDR3 loop: CASSRTSGSGEETQYF. CDR3 bases: TGTGCCAGCAGCCGGACTAGCGGGAGCGGGGAAGAGACCCAGTACTTC.

CDR3 amino acids: CASSRGQGRIYEQYF. As DNA, the CDR3 is TGTGCCAGCAGCCGAGGACAGGGGAGGATCTACGAGCAGTACTTC. The genes are TRBV7-2 and TRBJ2-7, with 9 bases lining up with TRBD1. This CDR3 is 15 amino acids long. With 5 bases clipped from V and 3 bases from J, the junction kept 8 bases outside the gene matches. The germline gives CDR1 SGHTA, CDR2 FQGNSA.

Note on this clone: Compared with germline, one end of the junction differs, possibly owing to a read error. This rearrangement joins TRBV7-2 to TRBJ2-1, with 10 bases aligning to TRBD2. The germline CDR1 and CDR2 sequences are SGHTA and FQGNSA. The CDR3 contains 15 residues. The CDR3 sequence: CASSLAGADYNEQFF. DNA for the CDR3: TGTGCCAGCAGCCTAGCGGGGGCCGACTACAATGAGCAGTTCTTC.

The V call is TRBV30, the J call TRBJ2-7; 7 bases line up with TRBD2. The CDR3 has 13 residues. Germline trimming cut 3 bases from V and 3 bases from J; bases unmatched to any gene: 5. Germline-derived CDR1 and CDR2 are GTSNPN and SVGIG (reference sequence). Here the CDR3 DNA reads TGTGCCTGGAGCCCCGGACTAGTCTACGAGCAGTACTTC. Its translation is CAWSPGLVYEQYF.

In this sample, this clone turned up once. The V call is TRBV2, the J call TRBJ2-5, with 7 positions matching TRBD2. The assigned J gene may be wrong: the sequence end matches TRBJ2-7 better. The CDR3 is 15 residues long. Germline assignment: CDR1 SNHLY and CDR2 FYNNEI. The CDR3, as DNA: TGTGCCAGCAGTGAACGGCGGGAGACCTCCTACGAGCAGTACTTC. Protein: CASSERRETSYEQYF.

The rearrangement joins TRBV11-2 to TRBJ2-5, with D possibly matching TRBD1 (6 bases). This CDR3 is 13 amino acids long. Trimming removed 5 bases from V and 5 bases from J, with 12 bases in between. The germline gives CDR1 SGHAT, CDR2 FQNNGV. This CDR3 reads CASSQGQLETQYF. The CDR3 DNA is TGTGCCAGCAGCCAAGGACAGCTCGAGACCCAGTACTTC.

The chain employs TRBV7-2 and TRBJ1-6; no definite D call. The CDR3 runs 15 residues. The germline V and J ends were trimmed by 5 bases and 8 bases, with 16 bases remaining between them. Per the germline V gene, CDR1 is SGHTA and CDR2 is FQGNSA. The CDR3 DNA reads TGTGCCAGCAGCCCACACCAGGAAAGTTATTCACCCCTCCACTTT. It encodes CASSPHQESYSPLHF.

The chain employs TRBV6-9 and TRBJ1-1; 10 bases are a match to TRBD1. This CDR3 is 15 amino acids long. The germline CDR1 and CDR2 sequences are MNHGY and SVAAGI. Trimming removed 2 bases from V and 5 bases from J; junction bases left unmatched: 5. Here the CDR3 reads CASSYTGQGGTEAFF. CDR3 DNA: TGTGCCAGCAGTTATACCGGACAGGGGGGAACTGAAGCTTTCTTT.